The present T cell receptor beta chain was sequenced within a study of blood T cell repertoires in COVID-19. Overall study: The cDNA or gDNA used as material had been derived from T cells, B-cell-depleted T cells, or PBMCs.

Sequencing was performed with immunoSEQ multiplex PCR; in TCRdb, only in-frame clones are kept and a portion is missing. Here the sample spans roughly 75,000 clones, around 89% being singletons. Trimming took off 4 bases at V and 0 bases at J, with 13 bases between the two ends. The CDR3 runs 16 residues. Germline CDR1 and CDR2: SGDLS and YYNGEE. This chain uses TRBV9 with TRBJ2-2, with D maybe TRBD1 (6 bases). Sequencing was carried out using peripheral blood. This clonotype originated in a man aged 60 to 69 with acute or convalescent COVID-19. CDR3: CASSFRGTTNTGELFF. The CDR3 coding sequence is TGTGCCAGCAGCTTCAGAGGGACAACGAACACCGGGGAGCTGTTTTTT.